This T cell receptor (beta chain) was documented in a study of blood T cell repertoires in COVID-19. Across the whole study: Sites across the United States, Italy and Spain contributed samples from acute and convalescent COVID-19. The analysed material was cDNA or gDNA that came from T cells, B-cell-depleted T cells, or PBMCs.

Using immunoSEQ multiplex PCR, the repertoire was profiled, and TCRdb retains in-frame clones only, with some absent. The repertoire consists of 250,000 to 300,000 clones, with roughly 86% occurring once and the leading ten covering roughly 11%. The germline V gene encodes CDR1 LNHDA and CDR2 SQIVND (reference sequence). The CDR3 loop spans 12 amino acids. V lost 3 bases, J lost 5 bases, and 4 bases lay in between. Seattle patient enrollment occurred during active infection, with longitudinal follow-up thereafter. This chain joins TRBV19 and TRBJ2-2; D is undetermined. The TCR was taken from a woman aged 25 to 39 with COVID-19, enrolled during active disease. Sequencing used peripheral blood. CDR3: CASSIGTGELFF. The CDR3, as DNA: TGTGCCAGTAGTATCGGGACCGGGGAGCTGTTTTTT. The entire variable domain, with the rest obtained from reference TRBV19 and TRBJ2-2, is as follows: DGGITQSPKYLFRKEGQNVTLSCEQNLNHDAMYWYRQDPGQGLRLIYYSQIVNDFQKGDIAEGYSVSREKKESFPLTVTSAQKNPTAFYLCASSIGTGELFFGEGSRLTVL.